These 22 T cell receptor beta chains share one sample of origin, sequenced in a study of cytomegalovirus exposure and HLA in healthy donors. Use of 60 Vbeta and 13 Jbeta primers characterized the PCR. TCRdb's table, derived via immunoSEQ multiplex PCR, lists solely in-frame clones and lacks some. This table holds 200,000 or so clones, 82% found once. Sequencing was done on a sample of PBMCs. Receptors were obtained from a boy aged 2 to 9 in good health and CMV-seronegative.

The CDR3 coding sequence is TGTGCCAGCAGCTTTCAGGGTGACTCCTACGAGCAGTACTTC. It codes for CASSFQGDSYEQYF. The J gene is TRBJ2-7, the V gene TRBV13, with D perhaps matching TRBD1 (5 bases). Germline-derived CDR1 and CDR2 are PRHDT and FYEKMQ (reference sequence). V lost 3 bases to trimming and J lost 0 bases, with 9 bases between them. This CDR3 is built from 14 residues.

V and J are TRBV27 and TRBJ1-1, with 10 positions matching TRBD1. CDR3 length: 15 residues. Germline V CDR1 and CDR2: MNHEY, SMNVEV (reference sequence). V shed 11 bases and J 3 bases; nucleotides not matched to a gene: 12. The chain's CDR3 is CAAYRDRGGYTEAFF. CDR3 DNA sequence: TGTGCCGCTTACCGGGACAGGGGTGGGTACACTGAAGCTTTCTTT.

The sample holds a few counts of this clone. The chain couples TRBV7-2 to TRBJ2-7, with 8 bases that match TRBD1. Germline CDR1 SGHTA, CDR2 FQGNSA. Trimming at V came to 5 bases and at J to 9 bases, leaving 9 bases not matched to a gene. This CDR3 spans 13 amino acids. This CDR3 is CASSPIPGQGQYF. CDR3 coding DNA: TGTGCCAGCAGCCCCATCCCCGGACAGGGGCAGTACTTC.

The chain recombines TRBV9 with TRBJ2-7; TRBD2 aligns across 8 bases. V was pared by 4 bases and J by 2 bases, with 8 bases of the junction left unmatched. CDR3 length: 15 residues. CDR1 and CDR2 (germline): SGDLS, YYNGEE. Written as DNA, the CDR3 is TGTGCCAGCAGCTCAATGAATAGCGGGGCCTACGAGCAGTACTTC. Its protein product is CASSSMNSGAYEQYF.

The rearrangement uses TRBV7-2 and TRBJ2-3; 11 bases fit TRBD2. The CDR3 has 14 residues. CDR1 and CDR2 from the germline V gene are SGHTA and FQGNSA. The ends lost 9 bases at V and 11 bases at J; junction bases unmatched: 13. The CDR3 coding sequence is TGTGCCAGTCAAACTAGCGGGGGCTCTGGGGGGCAGTATTTT. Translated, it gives CASQTSGGSGGQYF.

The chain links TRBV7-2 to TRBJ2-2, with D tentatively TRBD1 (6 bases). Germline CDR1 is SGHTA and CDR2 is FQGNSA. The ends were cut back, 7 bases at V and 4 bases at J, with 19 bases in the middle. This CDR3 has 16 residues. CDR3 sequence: CASTTGPGQSTGELFF. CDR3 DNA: TGTGCCAGCACCACTGGACCGGGACAAAGCACCGGGGAGCTGTTTTTT. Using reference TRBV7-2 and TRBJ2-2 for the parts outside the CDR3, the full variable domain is GAGVSQSPSNKVTEKGKDVELRCDPISGHTALYWYRQSLGQGLEFLIYFQGNSAPDKSGLPSDRFSAERTGGSVSTLTIQRTQQEDSAVYLCASTTGPGQSTGELFFGEGSRLTVL.

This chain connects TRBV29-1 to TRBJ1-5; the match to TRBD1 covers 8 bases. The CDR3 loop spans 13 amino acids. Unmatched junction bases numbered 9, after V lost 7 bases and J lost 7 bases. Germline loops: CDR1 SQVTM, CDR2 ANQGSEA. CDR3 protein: CSALGQGGQPQHF. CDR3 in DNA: TGCAGCGCACTTGGACAGGGTGGGCAGCCCCAGCATTTT. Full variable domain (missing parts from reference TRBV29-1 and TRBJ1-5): SAVISQKPSRDICQRGTSLTIQCQVDSQVTMMFWYRQQPGQSLTLIATANQGSEATYESGFVIDKFPISRPNLTFSTLTVSNMSPEDSSIYLCSALGQGGQPQHFGDGTRLSIL.

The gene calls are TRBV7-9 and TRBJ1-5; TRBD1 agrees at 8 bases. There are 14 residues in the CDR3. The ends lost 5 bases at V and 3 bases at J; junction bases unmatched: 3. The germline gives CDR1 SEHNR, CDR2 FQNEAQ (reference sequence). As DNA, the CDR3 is TGTGCCAGCAGCGCAGGGGGCCTCAATCAGCCCCAGCATTTT. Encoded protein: CASSAGGLNQPQHF.

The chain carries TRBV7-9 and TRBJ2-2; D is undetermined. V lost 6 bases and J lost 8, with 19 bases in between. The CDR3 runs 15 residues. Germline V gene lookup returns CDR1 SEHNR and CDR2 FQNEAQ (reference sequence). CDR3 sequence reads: CASRSEPPRMGELFF. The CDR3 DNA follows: TGTGCCAGCAGATCGGAGCCTCCCCGAATGGGGGAGCTGTTTTTT. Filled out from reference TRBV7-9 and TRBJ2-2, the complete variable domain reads DTGVSQNPRHKITKRGQNVTFRCDPISEHNRLYWYRQTLGQGPEFLTYFQNEAQLEKSRLLSDRFSAERPKGSFSTLEIQRTEQGDSAMYLCASRSEPPRMGELFFGEGSRLTVL.

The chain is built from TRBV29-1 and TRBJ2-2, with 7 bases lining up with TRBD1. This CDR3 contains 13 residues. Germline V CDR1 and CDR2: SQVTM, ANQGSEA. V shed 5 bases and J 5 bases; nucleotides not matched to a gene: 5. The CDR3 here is CSVLNRGTGELFF. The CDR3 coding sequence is TGCAGCGTTCTTAACAGGGGTACCGGGGAGCTGTTTTTT.

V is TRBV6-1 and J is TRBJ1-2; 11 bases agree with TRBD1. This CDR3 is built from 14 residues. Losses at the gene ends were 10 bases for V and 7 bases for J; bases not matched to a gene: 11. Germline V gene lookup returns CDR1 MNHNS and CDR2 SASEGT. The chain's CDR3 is CATSYRGQGVGYTF. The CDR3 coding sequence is TGTGCCACCTCGTACCGGGGACAGGGGGTTGGCTACACCTTC.

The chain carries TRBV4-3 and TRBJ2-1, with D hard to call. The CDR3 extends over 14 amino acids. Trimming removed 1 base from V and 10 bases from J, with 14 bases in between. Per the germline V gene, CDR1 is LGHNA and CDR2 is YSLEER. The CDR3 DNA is TGCGCCAGCAGCCAAGCCCGTGCACTGAGCGAGCAGTTCTTC. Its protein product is CASSQARALSEQFF.

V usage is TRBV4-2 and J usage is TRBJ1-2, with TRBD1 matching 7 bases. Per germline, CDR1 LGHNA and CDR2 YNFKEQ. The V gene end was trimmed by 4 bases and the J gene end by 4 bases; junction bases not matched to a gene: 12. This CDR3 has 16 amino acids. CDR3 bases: TGTGCCAGCAGCCCCCATAATCCGGGACAGTTCTATGGCTACACCTTC. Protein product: CASSPHNPGQFYGYTF.

CDR3 bases: TGTGCCAGCAGCCGACTAGCGCTCCTTCTTCAAGAGACCCAGTACTTC. It yields the protein CASSRLALLLQETQYF. V usage is TRBV7-2 and J usage is TRBJ2-5; 8 bases align to TRBD2. Per germline, CDR1 SGHTA and CDR2 FQGNSA. V lost 5 bases and J lost 2; bases outside the gene matches: 10. The CDR3 has 16 amino acids.

The CDR3 DNA reads TGTGCCAGCAGCTTCGGACAGGGGTGGACAGATACGCAGTATTTT. Encoded protein: CASSFGQGWTDTQYF. This chain connects TRBV6-1 to TRBJ2-3, with 9 positions matching TRBD1. The CDR3 covers 15 residues. The V gene's germline CDR1 is MNHNS and CDR2 SASEGT. The trim removed 6 bases at V and 3 bases at J, leaving 7 bases unmatched.

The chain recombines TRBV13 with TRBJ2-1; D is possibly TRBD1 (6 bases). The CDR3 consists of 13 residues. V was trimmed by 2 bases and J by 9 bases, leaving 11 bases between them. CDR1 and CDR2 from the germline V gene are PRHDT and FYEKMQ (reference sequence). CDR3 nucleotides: TGTGCCAGCAGCTTAAGGGGGTCTACTGAGCAGTTCTTC. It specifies CASSLRGSTEQFF.

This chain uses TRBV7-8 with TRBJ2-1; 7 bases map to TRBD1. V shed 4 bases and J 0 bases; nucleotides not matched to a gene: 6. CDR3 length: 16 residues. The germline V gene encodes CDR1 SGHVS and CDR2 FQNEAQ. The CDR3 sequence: CASSSGQLSSYNEQFF. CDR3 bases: TGTGCCAGCAGCTCGGGACAGTTAAGCTCCTACAATGAGCAGTTCTTC. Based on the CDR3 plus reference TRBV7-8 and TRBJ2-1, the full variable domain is GAGVSQSPRYKVAKRGQDVALRCDPISGHVSLFWYQQALGQGPEFLTYFQNEAQLDKSGLPSDRFFAERPEGSVSTLKIQRTQQEDSAVYLCASSSGQLSSYNEQFFGPGTRLTVL.

DNA for the CDR3: TGTGCCAGCAGCCAAGACGGTGGCTCCTACGAGCAGTACTTC. Its translation is CASSQDGGSYEQYF. The chain uses TRBV4-2 and TRBJ2-7; D gene uncertain. This CDR3 comprises 14 residues. With 0 bases removed from V and 0 bases from J, the gap between germline ends came to 6 bases. The germline V gene encodes CDR1 LGHNA and CDR2 YNFKEQ.

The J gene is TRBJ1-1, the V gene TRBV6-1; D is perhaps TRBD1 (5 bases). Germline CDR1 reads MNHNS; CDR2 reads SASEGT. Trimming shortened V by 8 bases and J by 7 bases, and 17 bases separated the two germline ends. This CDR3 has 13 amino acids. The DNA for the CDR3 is TGTGCCAGCTCCACCCAGGGATGGGGTGAAGCTTTCTTT. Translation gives CASSTQGWGEAFF.

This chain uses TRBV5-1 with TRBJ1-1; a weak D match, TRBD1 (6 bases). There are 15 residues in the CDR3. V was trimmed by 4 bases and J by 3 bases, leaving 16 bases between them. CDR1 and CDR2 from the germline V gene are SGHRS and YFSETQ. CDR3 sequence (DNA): TGCGCCAGCAGCGCCCTACAGGGCCCTTACACTGAAGCTTTCTTT. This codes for CASSALQGPYTEAFF.

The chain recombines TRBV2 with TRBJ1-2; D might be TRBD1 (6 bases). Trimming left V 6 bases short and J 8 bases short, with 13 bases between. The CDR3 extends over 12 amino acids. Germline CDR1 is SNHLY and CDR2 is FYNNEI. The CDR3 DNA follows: TGTGCCAGCAGACTCACAGGGCGGGGCTACACCTTC. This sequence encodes CASRLTGRGYTF. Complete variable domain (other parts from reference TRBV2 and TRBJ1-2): EPEVTQTPSHQVTQMGQEVILRCVPISNHLYFYWYRQILGQKVEFLVSFYNNEISEKSEIFDDQFSVERPDGSNFTLKIRSTKLEDSAMYFCASRLTGRGYTFGSGTRLTVV.

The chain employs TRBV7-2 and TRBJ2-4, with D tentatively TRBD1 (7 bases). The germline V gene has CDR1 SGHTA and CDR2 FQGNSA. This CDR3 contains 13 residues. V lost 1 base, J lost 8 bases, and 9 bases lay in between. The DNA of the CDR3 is TGTGCCAGCAGCTTAGGCAGGGGGGACATTCAGTACTTC. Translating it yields CASSLGRGDIQYF.